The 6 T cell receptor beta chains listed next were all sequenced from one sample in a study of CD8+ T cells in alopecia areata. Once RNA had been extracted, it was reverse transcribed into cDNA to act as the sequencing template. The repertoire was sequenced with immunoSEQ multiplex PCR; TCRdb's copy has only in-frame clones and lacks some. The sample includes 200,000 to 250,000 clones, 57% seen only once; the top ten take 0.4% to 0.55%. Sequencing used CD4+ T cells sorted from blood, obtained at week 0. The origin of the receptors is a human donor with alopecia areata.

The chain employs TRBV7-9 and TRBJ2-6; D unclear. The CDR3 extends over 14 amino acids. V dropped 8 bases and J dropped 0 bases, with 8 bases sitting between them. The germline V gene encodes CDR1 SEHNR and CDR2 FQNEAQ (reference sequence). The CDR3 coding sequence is TGTGCCAGCGCCATAAACTCTGGGGCCAACGTCCTGACTTTC. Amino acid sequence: CASAINSGANVLTF.

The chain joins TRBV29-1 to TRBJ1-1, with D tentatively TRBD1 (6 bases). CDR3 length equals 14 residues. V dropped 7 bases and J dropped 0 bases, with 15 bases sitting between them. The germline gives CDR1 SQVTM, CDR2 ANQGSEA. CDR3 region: CSARTDRLNTEAFF. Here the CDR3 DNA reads TGCAGCGCACGTACGGACAGATTGAACACTGAAGCTTTCTTT.

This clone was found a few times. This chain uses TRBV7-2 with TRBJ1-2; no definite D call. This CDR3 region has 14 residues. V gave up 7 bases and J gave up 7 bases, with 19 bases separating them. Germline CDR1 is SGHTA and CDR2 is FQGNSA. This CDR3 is CASTPSIGAAGYTF. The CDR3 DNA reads TGTGCCAGCACCCCATCAATTGGAGCGGCTGGCTACACCTTC.

CDR3 coding DNA: TGTGCCTGCTCGACAGGGGGAAGCTATGGCTACACCTTC. This sequence encodes CACSTGGSYGYTF. The chain links TRBV30 to TRBJ1-2; TRBD1 agrees at 9 bases. This CDR3 has 13 amino acids. The V and J ends lost 6 bases and 4 bases, in that order; junction bases with no gene match: 6. Germline V gives CDR1 GTSNPN, CDR2 SVGIG (reference sequence).

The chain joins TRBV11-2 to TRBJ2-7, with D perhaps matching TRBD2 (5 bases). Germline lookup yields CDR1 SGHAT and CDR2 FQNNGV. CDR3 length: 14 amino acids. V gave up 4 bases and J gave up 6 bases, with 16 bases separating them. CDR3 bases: TGTGCCAGCAGCTCCCCTCGCAGCGGTACCGAGCAGTACTTC. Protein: CASSSPRSGTEQYF. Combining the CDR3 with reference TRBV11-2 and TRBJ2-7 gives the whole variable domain EAGVAQSPRYKIIEKRQSVAFWCNPISGHATLYWYQQILGQGPKLLIQFQNNGVVDDSQLPKDRFSAERLKGVDSTLKIQPAKLEDSAVYLCASSSPRSGTEQYFGPGTRLTVT.

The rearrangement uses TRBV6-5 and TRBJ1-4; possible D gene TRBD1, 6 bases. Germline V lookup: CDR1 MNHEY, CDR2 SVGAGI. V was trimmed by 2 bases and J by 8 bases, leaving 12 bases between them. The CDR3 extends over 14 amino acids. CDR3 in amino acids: CASSYQQGLEKLFF. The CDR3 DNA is TGTGCCAGCAGTTACCAACAGGGCTTGGAAAAACTGTTTTTT.